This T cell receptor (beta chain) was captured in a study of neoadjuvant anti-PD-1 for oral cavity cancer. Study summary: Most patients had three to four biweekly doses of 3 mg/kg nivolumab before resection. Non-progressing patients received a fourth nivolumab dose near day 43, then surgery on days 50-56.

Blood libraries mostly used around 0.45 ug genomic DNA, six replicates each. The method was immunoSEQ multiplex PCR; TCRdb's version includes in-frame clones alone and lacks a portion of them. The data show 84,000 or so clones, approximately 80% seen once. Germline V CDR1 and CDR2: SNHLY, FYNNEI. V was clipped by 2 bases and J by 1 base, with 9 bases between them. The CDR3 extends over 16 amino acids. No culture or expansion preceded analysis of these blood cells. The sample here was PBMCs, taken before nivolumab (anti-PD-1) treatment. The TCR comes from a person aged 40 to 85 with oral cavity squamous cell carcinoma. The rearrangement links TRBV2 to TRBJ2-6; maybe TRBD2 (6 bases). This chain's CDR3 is CASSERSGSGANVLTF. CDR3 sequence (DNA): TGTGCCAGCAGTGAACGGAGCGGGTCTGGGGCCAACGTCCTGACTTTC.